The 11 T cell receptor beta chains below all came from one sample that was sequenced in a study of CD8 T cells in Susac syndrome. RNA was extracted with the RNeasy kit, and a quantity of roughly 0.45 to 1 ug was reverse transcribed using random hexamers. TCRdb re-called the immunoSEQ multiplex PCR reads through MiXCR, storing one row per CDR3 protein. Here the sample spans some 260,000 distinct CDR3 sequences, about 88% being singletons. Sequenced material: CD8+ T cells from PBMCs. The receptors derive from a human donor with multiple sclerosis.

The chain is built from TRBV20-1 and TRBJ1-1; 7 positions match TRBD1. Per germline, CDR1 DFQATT and CDR2 SNEGSKA (reference sequence). The CDR3 loop spans 11 amino acids. J was trimmed by 7 bases and V by 6 bases; bases with no gene match: 5. CDR3 amino acids: CSARTGYEAFF. CDR3 in DNA: TGCAGTGCCCGGACAGGCTATGAAGCTTTCTTT.

The genes are TRBV9 and TRBJ2-1; D is perhaps TRBD2 (6 bases). CDR1 is SGDLS and CDR2 is YYNGEE in the germline V gene. V shed 0 bases and J shed 2 bases, with 9 bases lying between them. The CDR3 spans 15 residues. The chain's CDR3 is CASSVDGGAYNEQFF. CDR3 nucleotides: TGTGCCAGCAGCGTAGATGGAGGGGCCTACAATGAGCAGTTCTTC.

The chain has TRBV5-1 and TRBJ2-1; TRBD1 agrees at 7 bases. Germline trimming cut 5 bases from V and 8 bases from J; bases unmatched to any gene: 13. The germline V gene has CDR1 SGHRS and CDR2 YFSETQ. CDR3 length: 15 residues. The CDR3 nucleotides read TGCGCCAGCAGATCAGCCTCCGGGACAGTCGATGAGCAGTTCTTC. The encoded protein is CASRSASGTVDEQFF.

This clonotype was found a few times. The chain employs TRBV28 and TRBJ1-1; 11 bases align to TRBD1. Trimming removed 3 bases from V and 5 bases from J; junction bases left unmatched: 2. CDR1 MDHEN and CDR2 SYDVKM come from the germline V gene. This CDR3 has 14 amino acids. The chain's CDR3 is CASSLDRGQTEAFF. CDR3 coding DNA: TGTGCCAGCAGTTTGGACAGGGGGCAAACTGAAGCTTTCTTT.

This sequence joins TRBV7-2 and TRBJ2-7; D remains unclear. CDR1 is SGHTA and CDR2 is FQGNSA in the germline V gene. The length of the CDR3 is 15 residues. The V and J ends lost 1 base and 0 bases respectively, with 10 bases between them. The CDR3 reads CASSLGPGRSYEQYF. The CDR3 region has the DNA TGTGCCAGCAGCTTAGGGCCGGGCCGCTCCTACGAGCAGTACTTC. The full variable domain, completed using reference TRBV7-2 and TRBJ2-7, is GAGVSQSPSNKVTEKGKDVELRCDPISGHTALYWYRQSLGQGLEFLIYFQGNSAPDKSGLPSDRFSAERTGGSVSTLTIQRTQQEDSAVYLCASSLGPGRSYEQYFGPGTRLTVT.

This chain links TRBV7-9 with TRBJ1-2; D may be TRBD1 (5 bases). V was pared by 0 bases and J by 4 bases, with 18 bases between. Germline V gene sequence: CDR1 SEHNR, CDR2 FQNEAQ (reference sequence). There are 17 residues in the CDR3. The CDR3 bases are TGTGCCAGCAGCTTAGCGCAGGGAAGCAGGTGGGCCTATGGCTACACCTTC. Its protein is CASSLAQGSRWAYGYTF.

The rearrangement joins TRBV30 to TRBJ1-5; D call uncertain. Germline lookup yields CDR1 GTSNPN and CDR2 SVGIG (reference sequence). The CDR3 is made up of 13 amino acids. V lost 4 bases and J lost 0, with 7 bases in between. The CDR3 nucleotides read TGTGCCTGGAACGAAGTTAGCAATCAGCCCCAGCATTTT. Translating gives CAWNEVSNQPQHF.

V and J are TRBV29-1 and TRBJ2-5, with 8 bases lining up with TRBD2. J was trimmed by 3 bases and V by 6 bases; bases with no gene match: 9. Germline V lookup: CDR1 SQVTM, CDR2 ANQGSEA. The CDR3 spans 14 residues. Here the CDR3 DNA reads TGCAGCGTCCTTCGCGGGGGGCGGGAAGAGACCCAGTACTTC. As protein: CSVLRGGREETQYF.

V usage is TRBV30 and J usage is TRBJ2-7; D gene unclear. The length of the CDR3 is 11 residues. Germline-derived CDR1 and CDR2 are GTSNPN and SVGIG (reference sequence). The V and J ends lost 2 bases and 3 bases respectively, with 5 bases between them. As DNA, the CDR3 is TGTGCCTGGAGTCTTGACTACGAGCAGTACTTC. Encoded protein: CAWSLDYEQYF. Based on the CDR3 plus reference TRBV30 and TRBJ2-7, the full variable domain is SQTIHQWPATLVQPVGSPLSLECTVEGTSNPNLYWYRQAAGRGLQLLFYSVGIGQISSEVPQNLSASRPQDRQFILSSKKLLLSDSGFYLCAWSLDYEQYFGPGTRLTVT.

This chain joins TRBV27 and TRBJ2-7; TRBD2 matches 9 bases. The germline V gene has CDR1 MNHEY and CDR2 SMNVEV (reference sequence). V dropped 5 bases and J dropped 3; count of bases not matched to a gene: 5. The CDR3 extends over 14 amino acids. Here the CDR3 DNA reads TGTGCCAGCAGTACCCGAGCGGGAGGCTACGAGCAGTACTTC. Its translation is CASSTRAGGYEQYF.

The rearrangement uses TRBV27 and TRBJ2-7; 7 bases match TRBD1. The CDR3 runs 14 residues. Germline lookup yields CDR1 MNHEY and CDR2 SMNVEV (reference sequence). The trim removed 5 bases at V and 1 base at J, leaving 5 bases unmatched. The CDR3 DNA reads as TGTGCCAGCAGTACTCAGGGGGAGTCCTACGAGCAGTACTTC. This translates into CASSTQGESYEQYF.